The 8 T cell receptor beta chains listed next were all sequenced from one sample in a study of blood T cell repertoires in COVID-19. Sequenced by immunoSEQ multiplex PCR; TCRdb stores in-frame clones only, minus some. The repertoire holds approximately 170,000 clones, with roughly 87% as singletons. Specimen: peripheral blood. The receptor source for this set is a woman between 65 and 79 years old with COVID-19, enrolled during active disease.

V gene TRBV4-3 combines with J gene TRBJ1-1; a weak D match, TRBD1 (6 bases). CDR1 and CDR2 from the germline V gene are LGHNA and YSLEER. The V end was cut by 0 bases, the J end by 1 base, with 9 bases between. There are 15 residues in the CDR3. The CDR3 DNA reads TGCGCCAGCAGCCAAGATACAGGGAAGAACACTGAAGCTTTCTTT. As protein: CASSQDTGKNTEAFF.

This sequence joins TRBV10-1 and TRBJ2-3, with 9 positions matching TRBD1. The length of the CDR3 is 15 residues. With 3 bases clipped from V and 4 bases from J, the junction kept 5 bases outside the gene matches. CDR1 is WNHNN, CDR2 SYGVQD, per germline (reference sequence). The CDR3 reads CASSDRTGGADTQYF. DNA of the CDR3: TGCGCCAGCAGTGACCGAACAGGGGGCGCAGATACGCAGTATTTT.

V usage is TRBV5-1 and J usage is TRBJ2-3; D remains unclear. V lost 4 bases and J 1 base, leaving 7 bases between the germline ends. CDR3 size: 13 residues. Germline-derived CDR1 and CDR2 are SGHRS and YFSETQ. Here the CDR3 reads CASSPGGTDTQYF. CDR3 coding DNA: TGCGCCAGCAGCCCCGGAGGCACAGATACGCAGTATTTT.

This rearrangement joins TRBV11-2 to TRBJ2-4; 7 bases agree with TRBD1. The CDR3 loop spans 13 amino acids. From germline, CDR1 is SGHAT and CDR2 FQNNGV. V dropped 3 bases and J dropped 9; count of bases not matched to a gene: 5. CDR3 bases: TGTGCCAGCAGCTTCGGGACAGATCGCATTCAGTACTTC. Translated: CASSFGTDRIQYF.

The CDR3 loop is CASTFRTGLGYTF. The DNA of the CDR3 is TGTGCCAGCACCTTTCGAACAGGGCTCGGCTACACCTTC. This chain uses TRBV28 with TRBJ1-2, with D tentatively TRBD1 (6 bases). From germline, CDR1 is MDHEN and CDR2 SYDVKM. The V end was cut by 7 bases, the J end by 8 bases, with 17 bases between. The CDR3 runs to 13 residues.

This chain connects TRBV11-3 to TRBJ2-3; possibly TRBD2 for D (6 bases). V gave up 6 bases and J gave up 0 bases, with 16 bases separating them. Germline CDR1 and CDR2: SGHNT and YENEEA. This CDR3 spans 16 amino acids. The CDR3 DNA sequence: TGTGCCAGCAGTCGCGGGGTGGCCACAAGCACAGATACGCAGTATTTT. It codes for CASSRGVATSTDTQYF. The variable domain in full, completed from reference TRBV11-3 and TRBJ2-3, reads EAGVVQSPRYKIIEKKQPVAFWCNPISGHNTLYWYLQNLGQGPELLIRYENEEAVDDSQLPKDRFSAERLKGVDSTLKIQPAELGDSAVYLCASSRGVATSTDTQYFGPGTRLTVL.

The chain carries TRBV6-2 or TRBV6-3 and TRBJ2-7; D is possibly TRBD2 (6 bases). The CDR3 length is 16 residues. Germline-derived CDR1 and CDR2 are MNHEY and SVGEGT. Deletions cut 2 bases from V and 7 bases from J, with 21 bases between. As DNA, the CDR3 is TGTGCCAGCAGTTACCGGAGGGGTCAGAATTTGGGGGAGCAGTACTTC. The encoded protein is CASSYRRGQNLGEQYF.

The rearrangement joins TRBV19 to TRBJ1-1; TRBD1 might be the D (6 bases). The CDR3 is 14 amino acids. The germline V and J ends were trimmed by 6 bases and 6 bases, with 17 bases remaining between them. Germline V lookup: CDR1 LNHDA, CDR2 SQIVND (reference sequence). Here the CDR3 DNA reads TGTGCCAGTAGCCCGGGGGGGCCTTACCCTGAAGCTTTCTTT. Encoded protein: CASSPGGPYPEAFF.